The TCR beta chain described here comes from a study of blood T cell repertoires in COVID-19. The overall study: Spain, Italy and the United States supplied samples that represented acute and convalescent COVID-19. T cells, B-cell-depleted T cells, or PBMCs provided the cDNA or gDNA that served as material.

This clone came up a few times. The CDR3 length is 14 residues. Trimming pared 4 bases from V and 4 bases from J, leaving 15 bases between. CDR1 is SGDLS and CDR2 is YYNGEE in the germline V gene. TCRdb's copy holds only in-frame clones and misses some; the assay was immunoSEQ multiplex PCR. This table holds some 300,000 clones, just under 90% found once. Clinical histories supplied by participants themselves formed the basis of cohort assignment. Two consecutive negative NP/OP PCR tests, clearance, or resolved symptoms defined Cohort 3 recovery. The sequence was collected from a woman between 25 and 40 years old who had recovered from COVID-19. The material sequenced was PBMCs or T cells enriched from blood (not recorded which). The rearrangement joins TRBV9 to TRBJ2-7; weak D call: TRBD2 (6 bases). CDR3 sequence: CASSPGPGGYEQYF. CDR3 nucleotides: TGTGCCAGCAGCCCCGGGCCCGGGGGATACGAGCAGTACTTC.